This T cell receptor (beta chain) was observed in a study of blood T cell repertoires in COVID-19. Across the study: From the United States, Italy and Spain came samples of acute and convalescent COVID-19. The analysed material was cDNA or gDNA that came from T cells, B-cell-depleted T cells, or PBMCs.

The data were produced by immunoSEQ multiplex PCR, yet TCRdb's version contains in-frame clones alone and is incomplete. The data contain 200,000 to 300,000 clones, around 84% of them singletons. CDR3 length equals 14 residues. Per germline, CDR1 LNHDA and CDR2 SQIVND (reference sequence). The V end lost 3 bases, the J end lost 6 bases, and 14 bases lay between the germline ends. Participant reports of clinical history set cohort assignment. Recovered Cohort 3 donors showed two negative PCRs, clearance, or symptom resolution. The TCR was taken from a middle-aged man who had recovered from COVID-19. The genes are TRBV19 and TRBJ1-1; perhaps TRBD1 as D (5 bases). Material for sequencing was PBMCs or T cells enriched from blood (not recorded which). In DNA, the CDR3 is TGTGCCAGTAGTATCGGACCGGGGGTGGCTGAAGCTTTCTTT. This translates into CASSIGPGVAEAFF.